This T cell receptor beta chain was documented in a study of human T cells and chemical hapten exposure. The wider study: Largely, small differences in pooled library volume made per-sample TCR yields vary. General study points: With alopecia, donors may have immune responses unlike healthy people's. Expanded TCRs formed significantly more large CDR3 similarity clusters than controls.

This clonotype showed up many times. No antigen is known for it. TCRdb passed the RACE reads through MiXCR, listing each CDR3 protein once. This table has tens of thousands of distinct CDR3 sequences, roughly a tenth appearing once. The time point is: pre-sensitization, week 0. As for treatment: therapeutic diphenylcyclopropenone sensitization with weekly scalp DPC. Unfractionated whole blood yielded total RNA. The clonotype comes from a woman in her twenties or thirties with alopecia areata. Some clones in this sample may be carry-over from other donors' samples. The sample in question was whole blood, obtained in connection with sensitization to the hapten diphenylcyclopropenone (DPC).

CDR3 residues: CASSTPPGQGVSTGELFF. DNA of the CDR3: TGTGCCAGCAGCACCCCGCCGGGGCAGGGGGTCAGCACCGGGGAGCTGTTTTTT. The chain employs TRBV7-2 and TRBJ2-2, with TRBD1 identical over 7 bases. Looked up from germline, CDR1 is SGHTA and CDR2 is FQGNSA. The trim removed 5 bases at V and 4 bases at J, leaving 16 bases unmatched. The CDR3 consists of 18 residues.